One T cell receptor beta chain is described in this entry. The length of the CDR3 is 11 residues. Trimming shortened V by 3 bases and J by 4 bases, and 4 bases separated the two germline ends. This specimen belongs to a study of blood T cell repertoires in COVID-19. On the study more broadly: The United States, Italy and Spain supplied acute and convalescent COVID-19 samples.

Clones were read by immunoSEQ multiplex PCR, and TCRdb kept only the in-frame ones, dropping some. The sample consists of around 70,000 clones, about 92% of them appearing once. The sequence was collected from a human donor in a cohort sampled during active COVID-19. The specimen sequenced was peripheral blood. This chain connects TRBV12-3 or TRBV12-4 to TRBJ2-7; D is undetermined. The CDR3 sequence is CASSLEYEQYF. In DNA, the CDR3 is TGTGCCAGCAGTTTGGAGTACGAGCAGTACTTC.